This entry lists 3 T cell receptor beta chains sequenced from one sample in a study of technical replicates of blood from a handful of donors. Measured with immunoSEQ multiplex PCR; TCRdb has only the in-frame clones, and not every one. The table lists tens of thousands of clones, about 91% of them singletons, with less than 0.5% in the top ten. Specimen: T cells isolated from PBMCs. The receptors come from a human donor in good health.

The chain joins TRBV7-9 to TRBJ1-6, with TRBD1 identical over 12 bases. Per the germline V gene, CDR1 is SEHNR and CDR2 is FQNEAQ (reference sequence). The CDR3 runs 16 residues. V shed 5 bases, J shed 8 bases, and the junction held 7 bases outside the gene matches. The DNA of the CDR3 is TGTGCCAGCAGCCATCGGGACAGGGGGCTTGATTCACCCCTCCACTTT. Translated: CASSHRDRGLDSPLHF. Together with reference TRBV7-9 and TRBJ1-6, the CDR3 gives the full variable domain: DTGVSQNPRHKITKRGQNVTFRCDPISEHNRLYWYRQTLGQGPEFLTYFQNEAQLEKSRLLSDRFSAERPKGSFSTLEIQRTEQGDSAMYLCASSHRDRGLDSPLHFGNGTRLTVT.

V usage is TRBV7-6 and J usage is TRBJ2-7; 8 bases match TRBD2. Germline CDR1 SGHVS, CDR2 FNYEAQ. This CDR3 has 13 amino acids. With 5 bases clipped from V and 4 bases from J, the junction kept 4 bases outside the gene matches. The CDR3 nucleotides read TGTGCCAGCAGCGGTAGCGGGACTTACGAGCAGTACTTC. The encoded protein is CASSGSGTYEQYF.

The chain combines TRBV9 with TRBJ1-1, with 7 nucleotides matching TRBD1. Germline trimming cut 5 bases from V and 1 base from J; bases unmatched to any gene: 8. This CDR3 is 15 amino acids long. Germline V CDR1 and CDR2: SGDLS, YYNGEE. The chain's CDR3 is CASSVLGTANTEAFF. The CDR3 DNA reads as TGTGCCAGCAGTGTATTAGGGACAGCGAACACTGAAGCTTTCTTT.